The 5 T cell receptor beta chains below all came from one sample that was sequenced in a study of CXCR3-negative and CXCR3-positive naive CD8 T cells. The study, taken as a whole, reports: CXCR3-positive naive cells carried more hydrophobic TRB CDR3s than CXCR3-negative naive cells did.

Preparation of TRB cDNA libraries relied on 5' RACE carrying UMI labels. TCRdb re-called the 5' RACE reads, yielding one record per CDR3 amino acid sequence without DNA. This sample lists roughly 100,000 distinct CDR3 sequences; its ten largest clones have roughly 0.38%. These receptors are not linked to any known antigen. The sample taken for sequencing was naive CXCR3+ CD8+ T cells from blood. Subset reported: CD45RO-CCR7+CD27+CD95- naive CD8+ T cells expressing CXCR3 (TNR3+). The source is a human donor in good health. Some clones in this sample may be carry-over from other donors' samples.

The CDR3 reads CSARDIGATEAFF. The gene calls are TRBV20-1 and TRBJ1-1; lacking DNA, the TRBD1 call made by TCRdb goes unchecked. The germline CDR1 and CDR2 sequences are DFQATT and SNEGSKA (reference sequence). This CDR3 region has 13 residues.

The rearrangement joins TRBV10-3 to TRBJ2-7. This CDR3 region has 11 residues. Germline V CDR1 and CDR2: ENHRY, SYGVKD. This CDR3 is CATHGTYEQYF.

V gene TRBV12-3 or TRBV12-4 combines with J gene TRBJ1-2; TCRdb designates TRBD1, a call that cannot be tested without DNA. The CDR3 contains 16 residues. The CDR3 here is CASSYGQAPSGYGYTF.

This chain uses TRBV25-1 with TRBJ2-1; TCRdb calls TRBD2, which cannot be checked without DNA. Germline CDR1 reads MGHDK; CDR2 reads SYGVNS. CDR3 length equals 14 residues. CDR3 residues: CASSEGTTYNEQFF.

The chain links TRBV20-1 to TRBJ2-1; lacking DNA, the TRBD1 call made by TCRdb goes unchecked. The CDR3 length is 15 residues. CDR1 is DFQATT and CDR2 is SNEGSKA in the germline V gene (reference sequence). CDR3: CSAPTGGSSYNEQFF.